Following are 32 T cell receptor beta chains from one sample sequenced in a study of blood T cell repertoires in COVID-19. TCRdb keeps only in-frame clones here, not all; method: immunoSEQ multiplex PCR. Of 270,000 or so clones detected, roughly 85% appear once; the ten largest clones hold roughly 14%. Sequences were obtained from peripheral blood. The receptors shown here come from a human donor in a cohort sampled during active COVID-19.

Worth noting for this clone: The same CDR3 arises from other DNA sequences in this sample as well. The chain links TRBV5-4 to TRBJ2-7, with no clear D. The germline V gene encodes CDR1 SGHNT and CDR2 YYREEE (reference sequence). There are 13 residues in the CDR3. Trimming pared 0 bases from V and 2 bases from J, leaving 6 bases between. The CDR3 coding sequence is TGTGCCAGCAGCTTGGCAGGCACCTACGAGCAGTACTTC. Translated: CASSLAGTYEQYF.

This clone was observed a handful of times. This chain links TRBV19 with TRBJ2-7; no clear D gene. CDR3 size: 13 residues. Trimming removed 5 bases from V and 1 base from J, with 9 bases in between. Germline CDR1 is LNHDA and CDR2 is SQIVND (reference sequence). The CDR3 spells CASSAGFSYEQYF. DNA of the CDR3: TGTGCCAGTAGTGCAGGCTTTTCCTACGAGCAGTACTTC.

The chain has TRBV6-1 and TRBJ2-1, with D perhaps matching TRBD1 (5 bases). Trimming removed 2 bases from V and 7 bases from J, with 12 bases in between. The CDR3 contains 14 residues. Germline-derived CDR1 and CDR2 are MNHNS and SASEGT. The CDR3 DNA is TGTGCCAGCAGTGAAATGGGGCGCAGGAATGAGCAGTTCTTC. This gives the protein CASSEMGRRNEQFF.

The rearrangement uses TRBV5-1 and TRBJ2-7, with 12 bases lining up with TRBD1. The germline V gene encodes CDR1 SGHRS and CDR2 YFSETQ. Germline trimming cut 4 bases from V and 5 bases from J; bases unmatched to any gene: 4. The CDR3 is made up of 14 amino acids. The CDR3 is CASSTGQGAHEQYF. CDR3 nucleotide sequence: TGCGCCAGCAGCACGGGACAGGGGGCCCACGAGCAGTACTTC.

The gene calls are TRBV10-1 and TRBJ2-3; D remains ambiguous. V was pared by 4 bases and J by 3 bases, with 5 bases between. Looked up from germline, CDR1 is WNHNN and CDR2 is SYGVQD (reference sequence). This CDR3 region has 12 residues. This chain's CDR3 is CASSGTTDTQYF. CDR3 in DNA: TGCGCCAGCAGTGGAACTACAGATACGCAGTATTTT.

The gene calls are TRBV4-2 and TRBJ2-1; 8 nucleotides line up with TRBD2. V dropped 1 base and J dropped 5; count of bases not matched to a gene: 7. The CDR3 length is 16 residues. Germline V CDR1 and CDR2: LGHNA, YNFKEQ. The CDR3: CASSQGLTSANNEQFF. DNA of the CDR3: TGTGCCAGCAGCCAAGGTCTGACTAGCGCGAACAATGAGCAGTTCTTC.

CDR3 loop: CASSLGHRGPWETQYF. Here the CDR3 DNA reads TGTGCCAGCAGCTTGGGGCACAGGGGGCCTTGGGAGACCCAGTACTTC. This chain uses TRBV11-2 with TRBJ2-5, with TRBD1 matching over 9 bases. V dropped 3 bases and J dropped 5; count of bases not matched to a gene: 10. The CDR3 extends over 16 amino acids. Per germline, CDR1 SGHAT and CDR2 FQNNGV.

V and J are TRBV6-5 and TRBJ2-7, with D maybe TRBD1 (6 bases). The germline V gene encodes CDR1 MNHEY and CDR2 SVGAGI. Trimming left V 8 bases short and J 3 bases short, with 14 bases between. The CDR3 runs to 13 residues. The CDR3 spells CASGQQGIYEQYF. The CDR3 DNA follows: TGTGCCAGCGGCCAACAGGGAATCTACGAGCAGTACTTC.

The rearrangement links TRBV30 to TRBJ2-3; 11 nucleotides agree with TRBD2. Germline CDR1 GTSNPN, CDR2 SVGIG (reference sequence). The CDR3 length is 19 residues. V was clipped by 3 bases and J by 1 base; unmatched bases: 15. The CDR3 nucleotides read TGTGCCTGGAGCCCCCCGGGACTAGCGGAGGGGGTCCGCACAGATACGCAGTATTTT. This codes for CAWSPPGLAEGVRTDTQYF.

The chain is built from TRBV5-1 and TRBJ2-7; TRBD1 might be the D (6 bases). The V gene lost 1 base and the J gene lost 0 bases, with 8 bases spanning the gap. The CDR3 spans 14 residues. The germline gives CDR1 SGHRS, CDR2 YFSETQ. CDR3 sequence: CASSLSGDSYEQYF. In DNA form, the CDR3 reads TGCGCCAGCAGCTTGTCAGGGGACTCCTACGAGCAGTACTTC.

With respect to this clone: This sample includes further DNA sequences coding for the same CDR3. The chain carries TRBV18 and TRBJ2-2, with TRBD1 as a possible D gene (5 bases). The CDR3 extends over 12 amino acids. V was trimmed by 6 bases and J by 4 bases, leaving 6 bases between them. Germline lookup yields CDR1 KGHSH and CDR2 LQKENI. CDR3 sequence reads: CASSQGTGELFF. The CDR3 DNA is TGTGCCAGCTCTCAGGGCACCGGGGAGCTGTTTTTT.

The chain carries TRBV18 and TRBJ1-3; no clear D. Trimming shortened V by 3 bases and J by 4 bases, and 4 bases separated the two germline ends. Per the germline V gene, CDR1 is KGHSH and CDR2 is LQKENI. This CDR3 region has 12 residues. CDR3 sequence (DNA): TGTGCCAGCTCACCTCCGGGAAACACCATATATTTT. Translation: CASSPPGNTIYF.

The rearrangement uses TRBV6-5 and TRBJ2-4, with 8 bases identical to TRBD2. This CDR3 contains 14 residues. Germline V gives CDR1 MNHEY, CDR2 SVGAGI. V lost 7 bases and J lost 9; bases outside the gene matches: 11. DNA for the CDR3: TGTGCCAGCACCCGGGAGCGGGGGTTTGGCATTCAGTACTTC. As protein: CASTRERGFGIQYF.

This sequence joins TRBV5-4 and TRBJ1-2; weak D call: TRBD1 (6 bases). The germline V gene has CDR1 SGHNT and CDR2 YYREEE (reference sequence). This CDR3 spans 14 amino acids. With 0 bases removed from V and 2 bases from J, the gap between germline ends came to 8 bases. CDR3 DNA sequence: TGTGCCAGCAGCTTGGGTGGACAGAACTATGGCTACACCTTC. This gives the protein CASSLGGQNYGYTF.

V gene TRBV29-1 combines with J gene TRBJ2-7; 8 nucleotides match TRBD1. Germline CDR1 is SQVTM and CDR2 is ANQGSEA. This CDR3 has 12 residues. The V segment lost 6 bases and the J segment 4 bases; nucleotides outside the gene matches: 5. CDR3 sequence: CSVGDRRYEQYF. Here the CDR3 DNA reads TGCAGCGTGGGGGACAGGCGGTACGAGCAGTACTTC.

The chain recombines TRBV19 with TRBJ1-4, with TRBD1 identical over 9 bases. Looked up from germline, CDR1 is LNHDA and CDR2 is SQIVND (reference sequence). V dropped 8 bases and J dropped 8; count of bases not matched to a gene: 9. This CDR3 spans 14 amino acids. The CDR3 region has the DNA TGTGCCAGTGTTGCCGGGACAGGGTTCGAAAAACTGTTTTTT. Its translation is CASVAGTGFEKLFF.

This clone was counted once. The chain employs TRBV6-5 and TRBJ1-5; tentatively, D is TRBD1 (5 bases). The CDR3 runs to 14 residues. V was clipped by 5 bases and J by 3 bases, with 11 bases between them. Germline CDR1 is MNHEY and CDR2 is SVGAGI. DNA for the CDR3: TGTGCCAGCAGTCCCCCGGGGGTCAATCAGCCCCAGCATTTT. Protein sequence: CASSPPGVNQPQHF.

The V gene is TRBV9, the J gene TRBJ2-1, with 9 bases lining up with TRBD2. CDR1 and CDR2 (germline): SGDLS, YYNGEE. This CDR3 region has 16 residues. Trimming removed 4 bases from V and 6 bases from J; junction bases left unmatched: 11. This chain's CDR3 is CASSTMALAGSNEQFF. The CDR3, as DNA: TGTGCCAGCAGCACCATGGCCCTAGCGGGAAGCAATGAGCAGTTCTTC.

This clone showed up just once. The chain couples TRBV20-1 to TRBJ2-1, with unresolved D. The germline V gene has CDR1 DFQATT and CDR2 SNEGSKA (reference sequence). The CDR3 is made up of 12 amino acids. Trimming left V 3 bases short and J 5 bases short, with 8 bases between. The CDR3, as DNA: TGCAGTGCTAGTATCCAGAACAATGAGCAGTTCTTC. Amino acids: CSASIQNNEQFF.

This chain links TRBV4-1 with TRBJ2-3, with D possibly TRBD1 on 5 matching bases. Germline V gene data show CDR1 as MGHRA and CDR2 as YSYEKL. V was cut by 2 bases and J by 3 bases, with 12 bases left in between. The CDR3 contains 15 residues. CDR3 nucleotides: TGCGCCAGCAGCCAACGTAGGCCAGGGACAGATACGCAGTATTTT. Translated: CASSQRRPGTDTQYF.

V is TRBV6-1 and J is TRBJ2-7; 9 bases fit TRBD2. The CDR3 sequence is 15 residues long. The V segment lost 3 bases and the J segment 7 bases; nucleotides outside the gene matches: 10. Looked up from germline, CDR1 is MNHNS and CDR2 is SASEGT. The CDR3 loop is CASSDQGLAVWEQYF. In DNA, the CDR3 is TGTGCCAGCAGTGACCAGGGACTAGCTGTTTGGGAGCAGTACTTC.

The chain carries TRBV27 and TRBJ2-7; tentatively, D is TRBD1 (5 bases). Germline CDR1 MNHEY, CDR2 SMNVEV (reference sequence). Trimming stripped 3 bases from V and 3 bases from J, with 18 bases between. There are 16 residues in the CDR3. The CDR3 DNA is TGTGCCAGCAGTTTTCATCAGGGTTTAGGGGTCTACGAGCAGTACTTC. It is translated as CASSFHQGLGVYEQYF.

The CDR3, as DNA: TGTGCCAGCAGCTTGGCTTCAGGGATATACTCCTACGAGCAGTACTTC. Translation: CASSLASGIYSYEQYF. The genes are TRBV5-6 and TRBJ2-7; D is possibly TRBD1 (5 bases). CDR3 length equals 16 residues. Trimming cost V 0 bases and J 0 bases, with 13 bases left between them. Germline CDR1 and CDR2: SGHDT and YYEEEE.

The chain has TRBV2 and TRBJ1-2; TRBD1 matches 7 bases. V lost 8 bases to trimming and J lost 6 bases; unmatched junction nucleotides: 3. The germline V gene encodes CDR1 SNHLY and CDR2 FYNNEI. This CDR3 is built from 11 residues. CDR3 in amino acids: CASRQGDGYTF. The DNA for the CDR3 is TGTGCCAGCCGACAGGGTGATGGCTACACCTTC.

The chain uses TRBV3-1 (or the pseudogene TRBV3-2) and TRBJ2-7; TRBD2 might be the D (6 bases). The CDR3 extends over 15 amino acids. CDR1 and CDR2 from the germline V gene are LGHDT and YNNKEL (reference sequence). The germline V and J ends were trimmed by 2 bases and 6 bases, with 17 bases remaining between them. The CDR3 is CASSQIGGMGGEQYF. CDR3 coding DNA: TGTGCCAGCAGCCAAATAGGCGGGATGGGGGGCGAGCAGTACTTC.

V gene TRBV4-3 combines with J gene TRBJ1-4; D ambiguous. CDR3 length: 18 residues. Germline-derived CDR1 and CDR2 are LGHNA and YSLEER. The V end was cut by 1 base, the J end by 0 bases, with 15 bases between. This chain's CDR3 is CASSQVTATIATNEKLFF. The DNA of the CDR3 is TGCGCCAGCAGCCAAGTAACAGCTACGATCGCAACTAATGAAAAACTGTTTTTT.

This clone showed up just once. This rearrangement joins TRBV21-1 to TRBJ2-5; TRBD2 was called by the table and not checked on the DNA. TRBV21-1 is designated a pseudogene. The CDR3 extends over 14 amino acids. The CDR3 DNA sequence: TGTGCCAGCAGCAAAGTTGTAAGGGAGGAGACCCAGTACTTC. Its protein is CASSKVVREETQYF.

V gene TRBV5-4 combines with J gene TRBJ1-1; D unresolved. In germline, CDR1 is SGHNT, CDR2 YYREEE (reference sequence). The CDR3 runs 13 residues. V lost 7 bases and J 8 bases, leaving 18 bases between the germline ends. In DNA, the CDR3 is TGTGCCAGCGGCGGGCCGCCCGGTACCGAAGCTTTCTTT. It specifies CASGGPPGTEAFF.

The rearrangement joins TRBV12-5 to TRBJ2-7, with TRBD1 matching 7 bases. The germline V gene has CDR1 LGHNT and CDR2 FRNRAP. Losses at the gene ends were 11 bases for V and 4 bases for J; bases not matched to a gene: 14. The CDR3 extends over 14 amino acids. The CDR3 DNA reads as TGTGCTTCCGGTATGACAGGGTTTTTATACGAGCAGTACTTC. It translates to CASGMTGFLYEQYF. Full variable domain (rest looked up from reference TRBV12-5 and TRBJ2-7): DARVTQTPRHKVTEMGQEVTMRCQPILGHNTVFWYRQTMMQGLELLAYFRNRAPLDDSGMPKDRFSAEMPDATLATLKIQPSEPRDSAVYFCASGMTGFLYEQYFGPGTRLTVT.

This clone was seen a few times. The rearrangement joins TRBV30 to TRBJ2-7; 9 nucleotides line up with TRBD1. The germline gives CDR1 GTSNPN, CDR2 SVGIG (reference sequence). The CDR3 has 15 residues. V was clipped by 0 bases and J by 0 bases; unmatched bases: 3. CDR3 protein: CAWSVPTGGSYEQYF. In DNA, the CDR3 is TGTGCCTGGAGTGTCCCGACAGGGGGCTCCTACGAGCAGTACTTC.

The CDR3 DNA reads as TGTGCCAGCAGTTTCAGCCGGGACAGCTACTACGAGCAGTACTTC. It is translated as CASSFSRDSYYEQYF. The chain combines TRBV6-5 with TRBJ2-7; 7 positions agree with TRBD1. The CDR3 is made up of 15 amino acids. V was clipped by 4 bases and J by 3 bases; unmatched bases: 9. Germline lookup yields CDR1 MNHEY and CDR2 SVGAGI.

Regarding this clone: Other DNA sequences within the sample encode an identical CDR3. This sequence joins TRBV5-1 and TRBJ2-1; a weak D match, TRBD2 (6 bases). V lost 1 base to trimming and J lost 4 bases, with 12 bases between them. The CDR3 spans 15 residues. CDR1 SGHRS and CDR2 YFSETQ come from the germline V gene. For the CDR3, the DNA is TGCGCCAGCAGCTTGACGGCGGGACCTTACAATGAGCAGTTCTTC. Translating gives CASSLTAGPYNEQFF.